Shown below are 30 T cell receptor beta chains from a single sample sequenced in a study of ipilimumab plus nivolumab after autologous stem cell transplantation. Clones were read by immunoSEQ multiplex PCR, and TCRdb kept only the in-frame ones, dropping some. The sample includes more than 4,500 clones, roughly 80% of them seen just once. The specimen was PBMCs, collected in a trial of ipilimumab plus nivolumab as post-transplant consolidation. The receptors shown here come from a male donor with multiple myeloma.

The chain couples TRBV7-4 to TRBJ1-5; D is unresolved. The CDR3 spans 15 residues. The germline V gene encodes CDR1 SGHVT and CDR2 SQSDAQ. Trimming removed 0 bases from V and 9 bases from J, with 15 bases in between. The CDR3 is CASSLAVQGLGPQHF. In nucleotides, the CDR3 is TGTGCCAGCAGCTTAGCGGTGCAAGGGCTGGGGCCCCAGCATTTT.

The chain carries TRBV12-5 and TRBJ2-6, with D maybe TRBD1 (5 bases). The V end lost 6 bases, the J end lost 4 bases, and 16 bases lay between the germline ends. Germline lookup yields CDR1 LGHNT and CDR2 FRNRAP. The CDR3 runs to 16 residues. As DNA, the CDR3 is TGTGCTAGTGGAATAAACAGGTTCCGAGGGGCCAACGTCCTGACTTTC. It translates to CASGINRFRGANVLTF.

This sequence joins TRBV5-5 and TRBJ2-1; TRBD2 matches at 11 bases. Germline CDR1 and CDR2: SGHKS and YYEKEE (reference sequence). The CDR3 consists of 15 residues. Germline trimming cut 5 bases from V and 6 bases from J; bases unmatched to any gene: 7. CDR3 sequence reads: CASRIAGGNFNEQFF. DNA for the CDR3: TGTGCCAGCAGAATAGCGGGGGGGAATTTCAATGAGCAGTTCTTC.

V usage is TRBV19 and J usage is TRBJ1-2; perhaps TRBD1 as D (5 bases). The V gene lost 3 bases and the J gene lost 7 bases, with 12 bases spanning the gap. The CDR3 is made up of 13 amino acids. Germline lookup yields CDR1 LNHDA and CDR2 SQIVND (reference sequence). CDR3 in DNA: TGTGCCAGTAGTATTAACCAGGGCGGTGGCTACACCTTC. It codes for CASSINQGGGYTF.

V is TRBV29-1 and J is TRBJ1-1; D unresolved. The CDR3 runs 14 residues. V lost 3 bases to trimming and J lost 1 base, with 12 bases between them. Germline lookup yields CDR1 SQVTM and CDR2 ANQGSEA. The DNA of the CDR3 is TGCAGCGTTGACGGGTTTCGGGGGAACACTGAAGCTTTCTTT. Protein: CSVDGFRGNTEAFF.

CDR3 coding DNA: TGTGCCAGCAGGACAGACTACTCTGGAAACACCATATATTTT. As protein: CASRTDYSGNTIYF. This chain links TRBV6-1 with TRBJ1-3; maybe TRBD1 (5 bases). There are 14 residues in the CDR3. Per the germline V gene, CDR1 is MNHNS and CDR2 is SASEGT. Trimming stripped 6 bases from V and 0 bases from J, with 9 bases between.

The gene calls are TRBV19 and TRBJ1-1; the D is unclear. The CDR3 has 12 residues. Trimming took off 3 bases at V and 4 bases at J, with 6 bases between the two ends. CDR1 is LNHDA, CDR2 SQIVND, per germline (reference sequence). The CDR3 protein is CASSMRVTEAFF. The CDR3 coding sequence is TGTGCCAGTAGTATGAGGGTCACTGAAGCTTTCTTT.

The V and J genes are TRBV6-1 and TRBJ1-5; D call uncertain. V gave up 1 base and J gave up 2 bases, with 6 bases separating them. The CDR3 is made up of 14 amino acids. Germline lookup yields CDR1 MNHNS and CDR2 SASEGT. DNA of the CDR3: TGTGCCAGCAGTGAAGGTGGCGGCAATCAGCCCCAGCATTTT. This translates into CASSEGGGNQPQHF.

This sequence joins TRBV4-2 and TRBJ2-1, with D possibly TRBD2 on 6 matching bases. Between the trimmed V and J ends, which lost 3 bases and 0 bases, there was a span of 12 bases. CDR1 and CDR2 from the germline V gene are LGHNA and YNFKEQ. CDR3 length: 16 amino acids. CDR3 loop: CASSQGGDFSYNEQFF. CDR3 bases: TGTGCCAGCAGCCAGGGCGGGGACTTCTCCTACAATGAGCAGTTCTTC.

CDR3 coding DNA: TGCGCCAGCAGCTTGATTGGTGGGACAGACTTGGGACTGTTTTTT. Translation gives CASSLIGGTDLGLFF. This chain connects TRBV5-1 to TRBJ1-4; 7 bases agree with TRBD1. V shed 1 base, J shed 13 bases, and the junction held 13 bases outside the gene matches. The CDR3 is 15 amino acids. Germline CDR1 is SGHRS and CDR2 is YFSETQ.

The J gene is TRBJ2-1, the V gene TRBV19, with 9 bases identical to TRBD1. In germline, CDR1 is LNHDA, CDR2 SQIVND (reference sequence). The CDR3 is 15 residues long. The V segment lost 6 bases and the J segment 9 bases; nucleotides outside the gene matches: 12. The CDR3 nucleotides are TGTGCCAGTAGGACACCGGGACAGGGAGGCGCTGAGCAGTTCTTC. Protein product: CASRTPGQGGAEQFF.

The J gene is TRBJ1-4, the V gene TRBV15; the D is unclear. The V gene's germline CDR1 is LNHNV and CDR2 YYDKDF (reference sequence). The CDR3 sequence is 15 residues long. V was pared by 4 bases and J by 3 bases, with 12 bases between. The CDR3 here is CATSTGGQANEKLFF. As DNA, the CDR3 is TGTGCCACCAGCACCGGAGGGCAGGCTAATGAAAAACTGTTTTTT.

On this clone itself: At the DNA level, this CDR3 is encoded by other sequences in the same sample as well. The chain has TRBV12-5 and TRBJ1-5; D is unresolved. The length of the CDR3 is 11 residues. V lost 6 bases and J lost 5, with 5 bases in between. Germline assignment: CDR1 LGHNT and CDR2 FRNRAP. Written as DNA, the CDR3 is TGTGCTAGTGGCGTTCATCAGCCCCAGCATTTT. It is translated as CASGVHQPQHF.

The chain combines TRBV23-1 with TRBJ1-1; weak D call: TRBD1 (5 bases). TRBV23-1 is marked as an open reading frame, function uncertain. This CDR3 region has 15 residues. Trimming removed 8 bases at V and 1 base at J, with 17 bases between. The CDR3, as DNA: TGCGCCAGCCTCCTCCCGGGACGGTCGAACACTGAAGCTTTCTTT. Translated, it gives CASLLPGRSNTEAFF.

This rearrangement joins TRBV18 to TRBJ2-1; D gene ambiguous. This CDR3 has 14 amino acids. Per germline, CDR1 KGHSH and CDR2 LQKENI. Trimming cost V 6 bases and J 5 bases, with 14 bases left between them. CDR3 sequence reads: CASSRLDPHNEQFF. The CDR3 DNA is TGTGCCAGCTCCCGCCTTGACCCCCACAATGAGCAGTTCTTC.

The chain combines TRBV6-6 with TRBJ2-3; D gene ambiguous. Germline V lookup: CDR1 MNHNY, CDR2 SVGAGI (reference sequence). There are 13 residues in the CDR3. V was trimmed by 7 bases and J by 1 base, leaving 9 bases between them. CDR3 nucleotide sequence: TGTGCCAGCACCCGGGCTGGCACAGATACGCAGTATTTT. This sequence encodes CASTRAGTDTQYF.

This clone appeared once. As DNA, the CDR3 is TGTGCCAGCAGCTTAATGAGCTCCTACAATGAGCAGTTCTTC. This encodes CASSLMSSYNEQFF. The V and J genes are TRBV11-2 and TRBJ2-1; no reliable D call. The CDR3 has 14 amino acids. Germline CDR1 and CDR2: SGHAT and FQNNGV. Trimming stripped 2 bases from V and 0 bases from J, with 5 bases between.

This CDR3 reads CASSLVGGGGDTEAFF. The CDR3 DNA sequence: TGTGCCAGCAGCTTAGTCGGGGGCGGGGGCGACACTGAAGCTTTCTTT. This rearrangement joins TRBV7-6 to TRBJ1-1; TRBD1 is a possible D gene (6 bases). The germline V gene has CDR1 SGHVS and CDR2 FNYEAQ. This CDR3 has 16 residues. V dropped 1 base and J dropped 3 bases, with 15 bases sitting between them.

The V call is TRBV30, the J call TRBJ2-1; TRBD2 is a possible D gene (5 bases). In germline, CDR1 is GTSNPN, CDR2 SVGIG (reference sequence). This CDR3 contains 14 residues. Between the trimmed V and J ends, which lost 2 bases and 0 bases, there was a span of 8 bases. Written as DNA, the CDR3 is TGTGCCTGGAGTAAAGGGAGCTCCTACAATGAGCAGTTCTTC. Its translation is CAWSKGSSYNEQFF.

J is TRBJ1-1 and V is TRBV9; unclear D gene. The CDR3 totals 16 residues. V shed 0 bases and J shed 5 bases, with 17 bases lying between them. The germline V gene has CDR1 SGDLS and CDR2 YYNGEE. This chain's CDR3 is CASSVEPGLSGTEAFF. In DNA form, the CDR3 reads TGTGCCAGCAGCGTAGAGCCAGGACTCAGTGGGACTGAAGCTTTCTTT.

V is TRBV5-5 and J is TRBJ2-1; D gene uncertain. Germline loops: CDR1 SGHKS, CDR2 YYEKEE (reference sequence). The CDR3 loop spans 11 amino acids. The V and J ends lost 4 bases and 9 bases respectively, with 8 bases between them. Here the CDR3 DNA reads TGTGCCAGCAGCCTTAGAGGTGAGCAGTTCTTC. Protein: CASSLRGEQFF.

This sequence joins TRBV27 and TRBJ2-7; D remains unclear. The CDR3 covers 13 residues. Per the germline V gene, CDR1 is MNHEY and CDR2 is SMNVEV (reference sequence). The V gene lost 8 bases and the J gene lost 3 bases, with 14 bases spanning the gap. DNA of the CDR3: TGTGCCAGCGCCTATGATATTGGCTACGAGCAGTACTTC. This translates into CASAYDIGYEQYF.

The table lists this clone with a count of one. The chain carries TRBV5-1 and TRBJ1-1; D is undetermined. The V gene lost 5 bases and the J gene lost 0 bases, with 8 bases spanning the gap. This CDR3 is 13 amino acids long. Per germline, CDR1 SGHRS and CDR2 YFSETQ. CDR3 in amino acids: CASRGLMNTEAFF. CDR3 nucleotide sequence: TGCGCCAGCAGGGGCCTAATGAACACTGAAGCTTTCTTT.

The CDR3 nucleotides are TGTGCCAGCAGCGCGGTTACAGGGGGAAACACCATATATTTT. The encoded protein is CASSAVTGGNTIYF. This chain connects TRBV9 to TRBJ1-3; tentative D call: TRBD1 (6 bases). CDR1 SGDLS and CDR2 YYNGEE come from the germline V gene. The CDR3 spans 14 residues. Trimming cost V 3 bases and J 4 bases, with 11 bases left between them.

CDR3 DNA: TGTGCCAGCAGCCCTTCCTCGGATAGGGCGAACACTGAAGCTTTCTTT. Translation: CASSPSSDRANTEAFF. V gene TRBV7-2 combines with J gene TRBJ1-1; no firm D call. From germline, CDR1 is SGHTA and CDR2 FQGNSA. This CDR3 comprises 16 residues. V was cut by 5 bases and J by 1 base, with 17 bases left in between.

Comments on this clone: A much larger clone lies one base from this, so it may be a read error. Other nucleotide sequences in the sample specify the same CDR3. The V call is TRBV7-9, the J call TRBJ1-1; no clear D. The ends were cut back, 3 bases at V and 4 bases at J, with 6 bases in the middle. Per germline, CDR1 SEHNR and CDR2 FQNEAQ (reference sequence). The CDR3 covers 12 residues. CDR3 residues: CASSLRGTEAFF. The DNA for the CDR3 is TGTGCCAGCAGCTTGCGGGGCACTGAAGCTTTCTTT.

A word on this clone: A read error may account for a junction end that differs from germline. The chain links TRBV5-3 to TRBJ2-7; D is ambiguous. TRBV5-3 belongs to the ORF category, with a function that is uncertain. CDR3 size: 14 residues. DNA of the CDR3: TGTGCCAGCAGCTTGGGTGGTGACTCCTACGAGCAGTACTTC. Translated: CASSLGGDSYEQYF.

The chain joins TRBV9 to TRBJ2-1; 10 nucleotides align to TRBD2. The CDR3 spans 15 residues. Germline V gene data show CDR1 as SGDLS and CDR2 as YYNGEE. The V segment lost 3 bases and the J segment 6 bases; nucleotides outside the gene matches: 6. The CDR3 loop reads CASSDTSGVFNEQFF. CDR3 nucleotides: TGTGCCAGCAGCGATACTAGCGGGGTCTTCAATGAGCAGTTCTTC. The whole variable domain, filled in from reference TRBV9 and TRBJ2-1, reads DSGVTQTPKHLITATGQRVTLRCSPRSGDLSVYWYQQSLDQGLQFLIQYYNGEERAKGNILERFSAQQFPDLHSELNLSSLELGDSALYFCASSDTSGVFNEQFFGPGTRLTVL.

The rearrangement links TRBV18 to TRBJ2-7, with a tentative D call TRBD1 (5 bases). The germline gives CDR1 KGHSH, CDR2 LQKENI. Between the trimmed V and J ends, which lost 2 bases and 9 bases, there was a span of 11 bases. The CDR3 loop spans 12 amino acids. CDR3: CASSPDDRGQYF. CDR3 DNA: TGTGCCAGCTCACCAGACGACAGAGGGCAGTACTTC.

The chain recombines TRBV19 with TRBJ1-1; no clear D gene. The CDR3 sequence is 11 residues long. Trimming removed 4 bases from V and 8 bases from J, with 8 bases in between. CDR1 is LNHDA, CDR2 SQIVND, per germline (reference sequence). The CDR3 spells CASSTGTEAFF. As DNA, the CDR3 is TGTGCCAGTAGTACCGGTACGGAAGCTTTCTTT.